This T cell receptor beta chain was recovered during a study of shared clonotypes between healthy human individuals. Study details: Three plates each covered CD4 naive and memory; CD8 naive two, CD8 memory one. Study outcomes and limitations: Sequencing depth was expected to influence donor clonotype sharing.

Germline V gives CDR1 SEHNR, CDR2 FQNEAQ (reference sequence). The CDR3 sequence is 13 residues long. Trimming shortened V by 2 bases and J by 6 bases, and 11 bases separated the two germline ends. Each cell subset's genomic DNA was divided evenly among several immunoSEQ plates. Using immunoSEQ multiplex PCR, the repertoire was profiled, and TCRdb retains in-frame clones only, with some absent. This repertoire shows 650,000 to 750,000 clones, 55% to 75% found once; its top ten account for about 2%. This clone was counted only a few times. Its antigen is unknown. V usage is TRBV7-9 and J usage is TRBJ2-7; no clear D gene. Sequencing was done on a sample of memory CD4+ T cells sorted from blood. The subset denotes: CD45RA-negative fraction. The TCR was taken from a young woman in good health. CDR3 sequence reads: CASSLRSISEQYF. The CDR3 bases are TGTGCCAGCAGCTTACGATCGATCAGCGAGCAGTACTTC.